This TCR beta chain appears in the sequencing data of a study of blood T cell repertoires in COVID-19. Method: immunoSEQ multiplex PCR; TCRdb's copy keeps in-frame clones and lacks some. The sample records 80,000 to 95,000 clones, around 87% being singletons. The CDR3 runs 17 residues. Germline values: CDR1 GTSNPN, CDR2 SVGIG (reference sequence). The junction had 11 bases not matched to a gene; V was cut back by 4 bases and J by 3 bases. This clone was observed once. The chain joins TRBV30 to TRBJ2-2; 10 positions match TRBD2. The sequenced material came from peripheral blood. The clonotype was recovered from a human donor in a cohort sampled during active COVID-19. The CDR3 loop is CAWMSKAGGPHTGELFF. As DNA, the CDR3 is TGTGCCTGGATGTCAAAAGCGGGGGGGCCCCACACCGGGGAGCTGTTTTTT.